A selection of T cell receptor beta chains follows, all from one sample in a study of cytotoxic CD8 clonotypes in ibrutinib-treated CLL. TCRdb's copy holds only in-frame clones and misses some; the assay was immunoSEQ multiplex PCR. The sample consists of just over 200,000 clones, over 65% of them appearing once. The source material was PBMCs, sampled after 12 months of ibrutinib treatment. These receptor sequences come from a human donor with chronic lymphocytic leukemia. CDR3s leave out the opening cysteine and the closing phenylalanine or tryptophan. The D gene is left open where the match is weak.

>TRBV2|13|TRBJ2-3|TRBD2
ASSSGRAHEYTQY
>TRBV7-2|13|TRBJ2-5|NA
ASSLRPGSWETQY
>TRBV29-1|10|TRBJ1-1|NA
SVEGKAEEAF
>TRBV6-5|10|TRBJ1-1|NA
ASSYPKNEAF
>TRBV5-6|12|TRBJ1-1|NA
ASSTYRESTEAF
>TRBV19|15|TRBJ1-5|NA
ASSIGLSNVGNQPQH
>TRBV6-6|13|TRBJ2-1|NA
ASSYSGAGTNEQF
>TRBV18|10|TRBJ1-2|NA
ASSTENYGYT
>TRBV5-8|11|TRBJ1-3|NA
ARHRASGNTIY
>TRBV19|13|TRBJ1-5|NA
ATQPGAGGNQPQH
>TRBV6-1|12|TRBJ2-5|NA
ASSETRVGETQY
>TRBV7-3|14|TRBJ2-1|TRBD2
ASSLVPTSGYNEQF
>TRBV18|14|TRBJ2-3|TRBD2
ASSALALAGPDTQY
>TRBV9|12|TRBJ2-3|NA
ASSVGWVPDTQY
>TRBV7-8|13|TRBJ1-2|NA
ASSSLGGANYGYT
>TRBV6-5|12|TRBJ2-5|TRBD2
ASRRGLGTETQY
>TRBV5-4|12|TRBJ2-7|TRBD1
ASSLGQGIYEQY
>TRBV28|11|TRBJ2-7|TRBD1
ASSSRQGYEQY
>TRBV28|13|TRBJ1-1|TRBD1
ASSFRQGRTAEAF
>TRBV6-5|12|TRBJ1-1|NA
ASSYSGRNTEAF
>TRBV12-2|14|TRBJ2-1|NA
ASRFNRDRGNNEQF
>TRBV6-5|14|TRBJ1-1|NA
ASSYSDEGPGTEAF
>TRBV4-2|16|TRBJ2-1|NA
ASSQDMSGSTRGNEQF
>TRBV29-1|12|TRBJ2-2|TRBD1
SVRDRANTGELF
>TRBV9|15|TRBJ2-4|TRBD1
ASSAGTGGAAKNIQY
>TRBV5-4|12|TRBJ1-2|TRBD1
ATGTVGGFYGYT
>TRBV7-8|13|TRBJ2-7|TRBD1
ASSLDRGRMSEQY
>TRBV19|12|TRBJ2-2|NA
ASTRDSDTGELF
>TRBV7-3|12|TRBJ1-4|NA
ASSLAGPGEKLF
>TRBV9|12|TRBJ1-2|TRBD1
ASSSRTGGYGYT
>TRBV9|11|TRBJ2-7|NA
ASSVTGNYEQY
>TRBV9|13|TRBJ2-5|TRBD2
ASSVVGLAGETQY
>TRBV15|14|TRBJ1-2|TRBD1
ATSRDLGTGAGGYT
>TRBV28|13|TRBJ2-5|TRBD1
ASSFFDRDSKTQY
>TRBV7-9|13|TRBJ2-7|NA
ASSLGPGSTYEQY
>TRBV7-2|14|TRBJ2-7|TRBD2
ASSPGLREPRFKQY
>TRBV4-3|13|TRBJ2-3|TRBD2
ASSPRGRGGDTQY